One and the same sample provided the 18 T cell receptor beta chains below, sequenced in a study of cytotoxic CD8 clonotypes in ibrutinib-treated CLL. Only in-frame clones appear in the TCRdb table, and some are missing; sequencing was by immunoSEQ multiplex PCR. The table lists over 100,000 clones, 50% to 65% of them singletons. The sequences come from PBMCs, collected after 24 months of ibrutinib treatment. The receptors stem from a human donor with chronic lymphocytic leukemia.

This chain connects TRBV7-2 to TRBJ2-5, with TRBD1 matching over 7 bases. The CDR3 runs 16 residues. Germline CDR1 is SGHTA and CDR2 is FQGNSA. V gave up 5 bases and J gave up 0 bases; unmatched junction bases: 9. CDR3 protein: CASSLGTAPYQETQYF. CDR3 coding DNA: TGTGCCAGCAGCCTTGGGACAGCTCCGTACCAAGAGACCCAGTACTTC.

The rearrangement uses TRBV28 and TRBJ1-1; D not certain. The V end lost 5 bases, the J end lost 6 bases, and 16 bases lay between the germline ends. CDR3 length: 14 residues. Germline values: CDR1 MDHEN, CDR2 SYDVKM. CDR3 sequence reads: CASSPGPRTPEAFF. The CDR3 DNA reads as TGTGCCAGCAGTCCCGGGCCCCGGACGCCTGAAGCTTTCTTT.

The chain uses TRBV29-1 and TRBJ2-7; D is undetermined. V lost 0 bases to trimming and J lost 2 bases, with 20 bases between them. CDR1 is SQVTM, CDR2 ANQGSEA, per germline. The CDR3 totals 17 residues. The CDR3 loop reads CSVEEPQTVNYTYEQYF. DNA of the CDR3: TGCAGCGTTGAAGAGCCCCAGACGGTCAATTACACCTACGAGCAGTACTTC.

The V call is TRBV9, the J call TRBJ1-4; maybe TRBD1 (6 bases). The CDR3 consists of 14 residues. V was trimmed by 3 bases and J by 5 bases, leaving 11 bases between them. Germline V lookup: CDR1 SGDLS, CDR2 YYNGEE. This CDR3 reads CASSEGGLNEKLFF. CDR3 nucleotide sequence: TGTGCCAGCAGCGAGGGGGGACTGAATGAAAAACTGTTTTTT.

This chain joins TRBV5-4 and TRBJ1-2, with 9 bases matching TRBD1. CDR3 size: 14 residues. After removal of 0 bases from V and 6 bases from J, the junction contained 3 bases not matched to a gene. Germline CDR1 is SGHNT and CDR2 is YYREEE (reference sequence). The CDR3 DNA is TGTGCCAGCAGCTTGGGGGACAGGGCCCATGGCTACACCTTC. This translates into CASSLGDRAHGYTF.

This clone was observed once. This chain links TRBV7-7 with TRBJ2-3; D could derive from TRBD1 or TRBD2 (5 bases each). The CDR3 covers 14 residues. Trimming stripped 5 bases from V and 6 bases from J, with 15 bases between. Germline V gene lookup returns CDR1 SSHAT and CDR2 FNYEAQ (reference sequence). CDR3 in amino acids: CASSPTVWGDTQYF. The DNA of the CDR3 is TGTGCCAGCAGCCCGACAGTATGGGGGGATACGCAGTATTTT.

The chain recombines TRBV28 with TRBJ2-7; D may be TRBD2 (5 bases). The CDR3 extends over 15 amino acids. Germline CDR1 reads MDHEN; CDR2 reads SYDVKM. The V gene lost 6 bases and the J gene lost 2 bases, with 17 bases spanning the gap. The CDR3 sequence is CASRPGNPTPYEQYF. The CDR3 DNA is TGTGCCAGCAGGCCGGGGAACCCTACCCCCTACGAGCAGTACTTC.

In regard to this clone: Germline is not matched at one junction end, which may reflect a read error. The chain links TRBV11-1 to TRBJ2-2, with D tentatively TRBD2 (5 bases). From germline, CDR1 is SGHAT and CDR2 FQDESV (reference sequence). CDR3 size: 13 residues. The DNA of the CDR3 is TGTGCCAGCTCCCCTGGGGTCACCGGGGATCTGTTTTTT. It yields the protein CASSPGVTGDLFF.

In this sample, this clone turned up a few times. The CDR3 DNA reads TGTGCCAGCTCACCAGGGTCCGATACGCAGTATTTT. This gives the protein CASSPGSDTQYF. This rearrangement joins TRBV18 to TRBJ2-3; D unresolved. The ends were cut back, 2 bases at V and 6 bases at J, with 6 bases in the middle. The germline V gene encodes CDR1 KGHSH and CDR2 LQKENI. There are 12 residues in the CDR3.

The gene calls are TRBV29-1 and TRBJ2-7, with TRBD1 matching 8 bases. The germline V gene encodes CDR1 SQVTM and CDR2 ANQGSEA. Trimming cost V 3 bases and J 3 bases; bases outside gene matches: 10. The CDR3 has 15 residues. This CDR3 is CSVEGWDRQHYEQYF. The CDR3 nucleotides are TGCAGCGTTGAGGGGTGGGACAGGCAACACTACGAGCAGTACTTC.

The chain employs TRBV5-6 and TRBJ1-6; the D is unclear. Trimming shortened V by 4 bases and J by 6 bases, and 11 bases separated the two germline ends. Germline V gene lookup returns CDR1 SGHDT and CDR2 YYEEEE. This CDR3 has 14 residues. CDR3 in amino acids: CASSPQSSNSPLHF. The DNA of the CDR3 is TGTGCCAGCAGCCCGCAGAGCAGTAATTCACCCCTCCACTTT.

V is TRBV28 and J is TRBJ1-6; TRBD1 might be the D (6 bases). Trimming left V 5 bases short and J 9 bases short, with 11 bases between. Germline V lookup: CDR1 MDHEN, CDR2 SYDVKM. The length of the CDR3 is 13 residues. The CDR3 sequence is CASSPGESSPLHF. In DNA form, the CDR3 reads TGTGCCAGCAGTCCAGGGGAGAGTTCACCCCTCCACTTT.

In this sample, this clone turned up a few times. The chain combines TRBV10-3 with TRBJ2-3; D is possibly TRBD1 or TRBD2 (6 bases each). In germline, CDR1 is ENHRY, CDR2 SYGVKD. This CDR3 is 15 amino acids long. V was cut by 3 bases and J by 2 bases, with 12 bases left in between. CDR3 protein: CAISEGGDNTDTQYF. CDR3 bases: TGTGCCATCAGTGAAGGAGGGGACAACACAGATACGCAGTATTTT.

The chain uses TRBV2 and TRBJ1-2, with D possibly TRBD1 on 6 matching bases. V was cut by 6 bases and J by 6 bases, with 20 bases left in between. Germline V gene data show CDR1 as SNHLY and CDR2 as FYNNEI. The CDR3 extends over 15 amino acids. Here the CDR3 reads CASRPTQGLINGYTF. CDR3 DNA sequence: TGTGCCAGCAGGCCTACTCAGGGGTTGATAAATGGCTACACCTTC.

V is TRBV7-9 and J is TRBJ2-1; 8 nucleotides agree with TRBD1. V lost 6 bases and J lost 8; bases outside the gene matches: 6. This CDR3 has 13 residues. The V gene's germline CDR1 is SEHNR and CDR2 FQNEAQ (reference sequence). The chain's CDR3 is CASSPRTGYEQFF. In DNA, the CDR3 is TGTGCCAGCAGTCCCCGGACAGGGTATGAGCAGTTCTTC.

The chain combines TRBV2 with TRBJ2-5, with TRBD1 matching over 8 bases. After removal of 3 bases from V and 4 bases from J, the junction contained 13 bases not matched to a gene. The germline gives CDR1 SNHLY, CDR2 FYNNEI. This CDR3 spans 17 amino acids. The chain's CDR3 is CASSEGFLQGTGETQYF. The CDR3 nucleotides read TGTGCCAGCAGTGAGGGTTTTTTACAGGGGACAGGAGAGACCCAGTACTTC.

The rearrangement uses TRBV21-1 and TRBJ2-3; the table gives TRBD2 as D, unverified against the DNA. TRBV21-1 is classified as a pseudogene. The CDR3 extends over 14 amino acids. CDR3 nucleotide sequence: TGTGCCTACCTCCGGGAGGGGGGGTCAGATACGCAGTATTTT. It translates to CAYLREGGSDTQYF.

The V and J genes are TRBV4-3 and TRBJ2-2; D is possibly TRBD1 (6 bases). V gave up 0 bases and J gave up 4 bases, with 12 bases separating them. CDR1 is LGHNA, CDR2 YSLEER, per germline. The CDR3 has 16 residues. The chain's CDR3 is CASSQDPGTFTGELFF. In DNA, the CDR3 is TGCGCCAGCAGCCAAGATCCAGGGACATTCACCGGGGAGCTGTTTTTT.